The 11 T cell receptor beta chains presented below share a single source sample, sequenced in a study of T-cell reconstitution after alpha-beta-depleted transplantation in children. This sample's TCRbeta library carried unique molecular identifier barcodes. Each CDR3 protein is one row after TCRdb ran MiXCR on the PCR reads. This table holds 600,000 to 700,000 distinct CDR3 sequences, around 17% found once. The sample here was PBMCs from the stem cell graft donor, taken from the stem cell graft. The source is a human donor who donated a stem cell graft to a child with acute myeloid leukemia.

The sample holds many counts of this clonotype. The chain employs TRBV12-3 or TRBV12-4 and TRBJ1-1, with a weak D call TRBD1 (5 bases). Trimming removed 2 bases from V and 0 bases from J, with 7 bases in between. CDR3 length equals 14 residues. CDR3 in DNA: TGTGCCAGCAGTTTACGGGGGTTGAACACTGAAGCTTTCTTT. This gives the protein CASSLRGLNTEAFF.

This chain links TRBV7-9 with TRBJ1-1; no firm D call. The CDR3 is 15 amino acids. Germline-derived CDR1 and CDR2 are SEHNR and FQNEAQ (reference sequence). The ends were cut back, 5 bases at V and 4 bases at J, with 17 bases in the middle. The CDR3 bases are TGTGCCAGCAGCGGGCTGGCGCAGGCTAGCACTGAAGCTTTCTTT. This sequence encodes CASSGLAQASTEAFF.

V is TRBV5-1 and J is TRBJ2-3, with TRBD2 identical over 11 bases. The germline V gene encodes CDR1 SGHRS and CDR2 YFSETQ. CDR3 length: 14 residues. The trim removed 4 bases at V and 4 bases at J, leaving 2 bases unmatched. CDR3 sequence: CASSQTSGADTQYF. The DNA of the CDR3 is TGCGCCAGCAGCCAGACTAGCGGGGCAGATACGCAGTATTTT.

This clonotype was counted between two and nine times. V is TRBV7-9 and J is TRBJ2-2; 11 nucleotides align to TRBD1. Germline lookup yields CDR1 SEHNR and CDR2 FQNEAQ (reference sequence). Trimming removed 5 bases from V and 3 bases from J; junction bases left unmatched: 2. There are 15 residues in the CDR3. The CDR3 DNA reads TGTGCCAGCAGCGGACAGGGGGCGGACACCGGGGAGCTGTTTTTT. It encodes CASSGQGADTGELFF.

This clonotype appeared many times. V gene TRBV20-1 combines with J gene TRBJ2-7; the match to TRBD2 covers 9 bases. The CDR3 is made up of 13 amino acids. Unmatched junction bases numbered 5, after V lost 1 base and J lost 7 bases. The V gene's germline CDR1 is DFQATT and CDR2 SNEGSKA (reference sequence). The CDR3 bases are TGCAGTGCTAGAGGGGGACTAGCCCGGGAGCAGTACTTC. Protein: CSARGGLAREQYF.

A few counts support this clonotype. The chain has TRBV29-1 and TRBJ1-4, with 8 positions matching TRBD1. Looked up from germline, CDR1 is SQVTM and CDR2 is ANQGSEA. Losses at the gene ends were 5 bases for V and 4 bases for J; bases not matched to a gene: 3. The CDR3 is made up of 13 amino acids. The CDR3 sequence: CSVLQGGNEKLFF. CDR3 DNA sequence: TGCAGCGTTCTACAGGGGGGTAATGAAAAACTGTTTTTT.

The genes are TRBV5-1 and TRBJ2-2, with 12 bases aligning to TRBD2. This CDR3 is 18 amino acids long. Germline CDR1 and CDR2: SGHRS and YFSETQ. Trimming took 5 bases from V and 5 from J; bases not matched to a gene: 13. CDR3 nucleotide sequence: TGCGCCAGCAGTAGGAGGACTAGCGGGGTCCCAACGACCGGGGAGCTGTTTTTT. This translates into CASSRRTSGVPTTGELFF.

V and J are TRBV4-3 and TRBJ1-6; 9 positions agree with TRBD1. The germline CDR1 and CDR2 sequences are LGHNA and YSLEER. CDR3 size: 14 residues. Trimming removed 6 bases from V and 8 bases from J; junction bases left unmatched: 5. CDR3 in amino acids: CASSLTGGDSPLHF. For the CDR3, the DNA is TGCGCCAGCAGTTTAACAGGGGGCGATTCACCCCTCCACTTT.

This clonotype has a count of ten or more. The genes are TRBV29-1 and TRBJ2-5; D may correspond to TRBD1 or TRBD2 (6 bases each). From germline, CDR1 is SQVTM and CDR2 ANQGSEA. The CDR3 is 14 residues long. Trimming removed 7 bases from V and 5 bases from J, with 20 bases in between. DNA for the CDR3: TGCAGCGCCCTACGTGTCGGGGGCTCGGAGACCCAGTACTTC. Translating gives CSALRVGGSETQYF.

This clonotype was recorded many times. The genes are TRBV20-1 and TRBJ2-5; 8 bases match TRBD2. J lost 2 bases, V lost 2 bases, and 7 bases had no gene match. This CDR3 is 15 amino acids long. Germline V gene sequence: CDR1 DFQATT, CDR2 SNEGSKA (reference sequence). Here the CDR3 reads CSARPSGRLQETQYF. The DNA of the CDR3 is TGCAGTGCTAGACCTAGCGGGCGTCTTCAAGAGACCCAGTACTTC.

The sample holds many counts of this clonotype. V is TRBV15 and J is TRBJ2-5; possibly TRBD1 for D (5 bases). The CDR3 extends over 13 amino acids. V was cut by 5 bases and J by 7 bases, with 14 bases left in between. Germline V gene lookup returns CDR1 LNHNV and CDR2 YYDKDF (reference sequence). The CDR3: CATSSQGRVTQYF. In DNA form, the CDR3 reads TGTGCCACCAGCTCCCAGGGTAGGGTGACCCAGTACTTC.